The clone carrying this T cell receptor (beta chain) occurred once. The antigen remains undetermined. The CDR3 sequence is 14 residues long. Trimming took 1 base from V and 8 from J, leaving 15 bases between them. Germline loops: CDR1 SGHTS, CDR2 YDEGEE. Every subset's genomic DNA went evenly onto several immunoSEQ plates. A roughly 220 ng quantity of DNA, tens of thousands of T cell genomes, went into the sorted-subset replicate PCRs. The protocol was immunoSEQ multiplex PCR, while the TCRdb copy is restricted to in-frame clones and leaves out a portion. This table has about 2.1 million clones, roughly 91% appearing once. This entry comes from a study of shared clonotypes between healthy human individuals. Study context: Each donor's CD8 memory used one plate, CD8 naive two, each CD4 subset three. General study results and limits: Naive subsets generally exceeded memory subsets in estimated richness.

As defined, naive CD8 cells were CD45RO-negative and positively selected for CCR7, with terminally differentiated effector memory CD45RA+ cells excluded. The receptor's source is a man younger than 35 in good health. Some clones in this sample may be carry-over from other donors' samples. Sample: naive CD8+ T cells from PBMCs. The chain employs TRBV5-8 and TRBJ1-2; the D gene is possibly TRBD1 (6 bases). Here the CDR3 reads CASSLYTGSDGYTF. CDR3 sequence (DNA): TGTGCCAGCAGCTTGTATACAGGGAGTGACGGCTACACCTTC. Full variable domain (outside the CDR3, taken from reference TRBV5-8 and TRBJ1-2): EAGVTQSPTHLIKTRGQQATLRCSPISGHTSVYWYQQALGLGLQFLLWYDEGEERNRGNFPPRFSGRQFPNYSSELNVNALELEDSALYLCASSLYTGSDGYTFGSGTRLTVV.